The 22 T cell receptor beta chains given below trace back to one sample, sequenced in a study of blood T cell repertoires in COVID-19. Data came from immunoSEQ multiplex PCR; TCRdb stores just in-frame clones and leaves some out. In the table there are 250,000 to 300,000 clones, roughly 91% of which are singletons. The sequencing input was PBMCs or T cells enriched from blood (not recorded which). The receptors derive from a woman aged 60-75 years in a cohort exposed to, infected with or recovered from COVID-19 (not recorded which).

The CDR3 DNA reads TGCGCCAGCAGCCAAGAACCCCCACAAGTTTCGATTTGGGATACGCAGTATTTT. Its protein is CASSQEPPQVSIWDTQYF. This chain joins TRBV4-1 and TRBJ2-3; unclear D gene. The CDR3 totals 18 residues. The germline V gene encodes CDR1 MGHRA and CDR2 YSYEKL. Trimming removed 0 bases from V and 6 bases from J, with 22 bases in between.

The chain recombines TRBV11-2 with TRBJ1-1; D gene unclear. V shed 1 base and J shed 1 base, with 4 bases lying between them. Germline CDR1 is SGHAT and CDR2 is FQNNGV. This CDR3 contains 13 residues. The CDR3 DNA sequence: TGTGCCAGCAGCTTAGCGCGGAACACTGAAGCTTTCTTT. This encodes CASSLARNTEAFF.

The chain employs TRBV11-1 and TRBJ2-7; maybe TRBD2 (6 bases). V lost 6 bases and J 6 bases, leaving 18 bases between the germline ends. Germline V gives CDR1 SGHAT, CDR2 FQDESV (reference sequence). The CDR3 extends over 14 amino acids. The CDR3 region has the DNA TGTGCCAGCAGTTCCGCGGGACCCTCCACCGAGCAGTACTTC. Protein sequence: CASSSAGPSTEQYF. Variable domain in full (rest from reference TRBV11-1 and TRBJ2-7): EAEVAQSPRYKITEKSQAVAFWCDPISGHATLYWYRQILGQGPELLVQFQDESVVDDSQLPKDRFSAERLKGVDSTLKIQPAELGDSAMYLCASSSAGPSTEQYFGPGTRLTVT.

This clone was counted once. V usage is TRBV5-4 and J usage is TRBJ2-7, with D perhaps matching TRBD2 (6 bases). With 1 base removed from V and 9 bases from J, the gap between germline ends came to 14 bases. The CDR3 runs to 13 residues. CDR1 is SGHNT and CDR2 is YYREEE in the germline V gene (reference sequence). The DNA for the CDR3 is TGTGCCAGCAGCTTGCCTGGCGGGAAGGTGCAGTACTTC. Protein: CASSLPGGKVQYF.

This chain links TRBV28 with TRBJ2-3; TRBD2 aligns across 7 bases. The germline CDR1 and CDR2 sequences are MDHEN and SYDVKM. Germline trimming cut 6 bases from V and 5 bases from J; bases unmatched to any gene: 14. The CDR3 contains 16 residues. CDR3 nucleotides: TGTGCCAGCAGCCCCATGGGGGGAGGGCCTAAAGATACGCAGTATTTT. Its translation is CASSPMGGGPKDTQYF.

J is TRBJ2-1 and V is TRBV19; 14 bases are a match to TRBD2. V shed 5 bases and J 0 bases; nucleotides not matched to a gene: 9. Germline V lookup: CDR1 LNHDA, CDR2 SQIVND (reference sequence). The CDR3 extends over 19 amino acids. The CDR3 DNA reads TGTGCCAGTAGTCTAGGACTAGCGGGAGGATTCCGCTCCTACAATGAGCAGTTCTTC. It codes for CASSLGLAGGFRSYNEQFF.

The chain has TRBV5-4 and TRBJ2-7; maybe TRBD2 (6 bases). CDR1 is SGHNT, CDR2 YYREEE, per germline (reference sequence). CDR3 length equals 13 residues. V was shortened by 0 bases and J by 6 bases, with 10 bases between the two germline ends. For the CDR3, the DNA is TGTGCCAGCAGCTTGGGGCGGGGCCCCGAGCAGTACTTC. It yields the protein CASSLGRGPEQYF.

The chain links TRBV9 to TRBJ1-4; 8 bases line up with TRBD1. The CDR3 has 17 residues. With 0 bases clipped from V and 3 bases from J, the junction kept 7 bases outside the gene matches. Looked up from germline, CDR1 is SGDLS and CDR2 is YYNGEE. For the CDR3, the DNA is TGTGCCAGCAGCGTAGAGGCAGGGGGCAGCGCTAATGAAAAACTGTTTTTT. Translated, it gives CASSVEAGGSANEKLFF. The variable domain in full, with the rest retrieved from reference TRBV9 and TRBJ1-4, is DSGVTQTPKHLITATGQRVTLRCSPRSGDLSVYWYQQSLDQGLQFLIQYYNGEERAKGNILERFSAQQFPDLHSELNLSSLELGDSALYFCASSVEAGGSANEKLFFGSGTQLSVL.

The V and J genes are TRBV7-9 and TRBJ1-4, with D perhaps TRBD1 (5 bases). This CDR3 has 17 residues. V gave up 6 bases and J gave up 0 bases, with 17 bases separating them. CDR1 SEHNR and CDR2 FQNEAQ come from the germline V gene (reference sequence). CDR3 region: CASRLPAGGATNEKLFF. Written as DNA, the CDR3 is TGTGCCAGCAGACTTCCAGCCGGGGGTGCAACTAATGAAAAACTGTTTTTT.

The V gene is TRBV6-5, the J gene TRBJ2-7, with 9 nucleotides matching TRBD2. The V gene's germline CDR1 is MNHEY and CDR2 SVGAGI. CDR3 length equals 14 residues. Germline trimming cut 8 bases from V and 2 bases from J; bases unmatched to any gene: 7. DNA of the CDR3: TGTGCCAGCGGGTTCCTAGCGGGGCCCTACGAGCAGTACTTC. Amino acids: CASGFLAGPYEQYF.

The chain uses TRBV5-1 and TRBJ2-3; 8 bases are shared with TRBD2. The CDR3 sequence is 14 residues long. Trimming at V came to 5 bases and at J to 0 bases, leaving 2 bases not matched to a gene. In germline, CDR1 is SGHRS, CDR2 YFSETQ. The CDR3 region has the DNA TGCGCCAGCAGGCGGGGGGTCAGCACAGATACGCAGTATTTT. It translates to CASRRGVSTDTQYF.

This clone was seen once. The gene calls are TRBV7-2 and TRBJ2-7; 13 bases are shared with TRBD2. CDR3 size: 15 residues. The junction had 6 bases not matched to a gene; V was cut back by 8 bases and J by 2 bases. CDR1 SGHTA and CDR2 FQGNSA come from the germline V gene. This CDR3 is CASGPGLAGPYEQYF. CDR3 coding DNA: TGTGCCAGCGGGCCGGGACTAGCGGGACCCTACGAGCAGTACTTC.

The chain recombines TRBV7-9 with TRBJ1-2, with 8 bases lining up with TRBD1. This CDR3 contains 15 residues. Germline loops: CDR1 SEHNR, CDR2 FQNEAQ (reference sequence). After removal of 4 bases from V and 0 bases from J, the junction contained 4 bases not matched to a gene. The CDR3 coding sequence is TGTGCCAGCAGCTCAGGGGGCCGAGCTAACTATGGCTACACCTTC. Translating it yields CASSSGGRANYGYTF.

This rearrangement joins TRBV11-3 to TRBJ2-5, with D possibly TRBD2 on 5 matching bases. The CDR3 runs 15 residues. Germline lookup yields CDR1 SGHNT and CDR2 YENEEA. Trimming pared 5 bases from V and 0 bases from J, leaving 13 bases between. CDR3 bases: TGTGCCAGCAGCAGAGGACTTTCCAACCAAGAGACCCAGTACTTC. Protein sequence: CASSRGLSNQETQYF.

The chain couples TRBV7-3 to TRBJ2-2; D uncertain. Germline loops: CDR1 SGHTA, CDR2 FQGTGA. Between the trimmed V and J ends, which lost 2 bases and 2 bases, there was a span of 12 bases. The CDR3 extends over 16 amino acids. This CDR3 reads CASSLGVRSNTGELFF. The CDR3 DNA is TGTGCCAGCAGCTTAGGTGTTCGTAGTAACACCGGGGAGCTGTTTTTT.

The V gene is TRBV30, the J gene TRBJ2-3, with 7 nucleotides matching TRBD2. This CDR3 has 15 residues. Trimming removed 2 bases from V and 0 bases from J; junction bases left unmatched: 5. Germline V CDR1 and CDR2: GTSNPN, SVGIG (reference sequence). CDR3 sequence reads: CAWSSTSASTDTQYF. The CDR3 nucleotides read TGTGCCTGGAGTTCCACTAGCGCCAGCACAGATACGCAGTATTTT.

The chain couples TRBV6-5 to TRBJ2-7, with 9 positions matching TRBD2. This CDR3 region has 11 residues. Trimming took 11 bases from V and 3 from J; bases not matched to a gene: 2. Germline CDR1 is MNHEY and CDR2 is SVGAGI. CDR3 amino acids: CACSGSYEQYF. The DNA for the CDR3 is TGTGCCTGTAGCGGGAGCTACGAGCAGTACTTC.

This chain connects TRBV5-1 to TRBJ2-6, with 7 bases fitting TRBD1. The CDR3 extends over 17 amino acids. CDR1 is SGHRS, CDR2 YFSETQ, per germline. V shed 3 bases, J shed 0 bases, and the junction held 6 bases outside the gene matches. This CDR3 reads CASSSGTAFSGANVLTF. In DNA form, the CDR3 reads TGCGCCAGCAGCTCTGGGACAGCCTTCTCTGGGGCCAACGTCCTGACTTTC.

The chain carries TRBV2 and TRBJ2-7; TRBD2 matches at 9 bases. Germline values: CDR1 SNHLY, CDR2 FYNNEI. Trimming removed 8 bases from V and 2 bases from J; junction bases left unmatched: 10. This CDR3 comprises 15 residues. CDR3 sequence reads: CASSIAGAGAYEQYF. DNA of the CDR3: TGTGCCAGCTCGATAGCGGGAGCAGGGGCCTACGAGCAGTACTTC.

V is TRBV9 and J is TRBJ1-4; a possible D gene is TRBD1 (5 bases). Looked up from germline, CDR1 is SGDLS and CDR2 is YYNGEE. The V end was cut by 3 bases, the J end by 6 bases, with 12 bases between. This CDR3 comprises 14 residues. CDR3 bases: TGTGCCAGCAGCGCCTGGGGGGAGGATGAAAAACTGTTTTTT. Translated, it gives CASSAWGEDEKLFF.

CDR3 nucleotide sequence: TGCGCCAGCAGCGCGACAGTCCGCTCTGGGGCCAACGTCCTGACTTTC. Translation: CASSATVRSGANVLTF. The chain is built from TRBV5-1 and TRBJ2-6, with a possible D match to TRBD1 (5 bases). The germline gives CDR1 SGHRS, CDR2 YFSETQ. With 4 bases removed from V and 0 bases from J, the gap between germline ends came to 11 bases. The CDR3 contains 16 residues.

V is TRBV4-1 and J is TRBJ2-3, with 10 bases fitting TRBD2. CDR3 size: 20 residues. Germline CDR1 MGHRA, CDR2 YSYEKL. V shed 0 bases and J 6 bases; nucleotides not matched to a gene: 18. The DNA for the CDR3 is TGCGCCAGCAGCCAAGATCCCCCTGGGACTAGCGTTACCCCATATGATACGCAGTATTTT. Encoded protein: CASSQDPPGTSVTPYDTQYF.